This paragraph reports one TCR beta chain. The antigen is undetermined. Some clones are missing from TCRdb's copy, which holds only in-frame ones; the method was immunoSEQ multiplex PCR. The sample includes fewer than 75,000 clones, 78% seen only once; the top ten take 4.3%. The entry originates in a study of vaccination effects on CD4 cells after COVID-19. Subsequent to a culture period of less than twelve days, CD4+ T cells were isolated. The cohort was immunized with two doses of either the BNT162b2 or mRNA-1273 vaccine. The material sequenced was CD4+ T cells from PBMCs cultured without peptide, taken after COVID-19 vaccination. This clonotype was sampled from a human donor who received a COVID-19 vaccine.

This CDR3 reads CASSQGGGASETQYF. The CDR3 DNA is TGTGCCAGCAGTCAGGGAGGGGGGGCTTCTGAGACCCAGTACTTC. The chain couples TRBV28 to TRBJ2-5; possible D gene TRBD2, 7 bases. V was shortened by 5 bases and J by 5 bases, with 18 bases between the two germline ends. Germline CDR1 and CDR2: MDHEN and SYDVKM. CDR3 length: 15 residues.